This is a list of T cell receptor beta chains from one sample in a study of cytomegalovirus exposure and HLA in healthy donors. The data were produced by immunoSEQ multiplex PCR, yet TCRdb's version contains in-frame clones alone and is incomplete. The sample includes around 220,000 clones, under 80% of them seen just once. Sequenced sample: PBMCs. The receptors come from a woman younger than 45 in good health and CMV-seronegative. CDR3s include the opening cysteine and the closing phenylalanine or tryptophan. The order of the fields is D gene, J gene, clone size, V gene, CDR3 DNA, CDR3 protein. The D gene is left open where the match is weak. Some rows have no size entry. The others give once, few or many, or a class for an expanded clone.

>NA|TRBJ1-3|NA|TRBV30
TGTGCCTGGGCCACCCCGGGGAACACCATATATTTT
CAWATPGNTIYF
>TRBD1|TRBJ1-2|NA|TRBV6-5
TGTGCCAGCAGTTACGAGGGGACAGGGGGTGGCTACACCTTC
CASSYEGTGGGYTF
>NA|TRBJ1-4|NA|TRBV5-1
TGCGCCAGCAGCCCCCGGGGGGGGCTGGGGCTTGAAAAACTGTTTTTT
CASSPRGGLGLEKLFF
>NA|TRBJ2-5|NA|TRBV11-3
TGTGCCAGCAGCTTCGGGACAATGGAGACCCAGTACTTC
CASSFGTMETQYF
>NA|TRBJ1-2|NA|TRBV6-1
TGTGCCAGCAGTGCGTACCCCGGGAGTGGAGGAAACTATGGCTACACCTTC
CASSAYPGSGGNYGYTF
>NA|TRBJ1-1|NA|TRBV19
TGTGCCAGTAGTTCCCAGGCCAACACTGAAGCTTTCTTT
CASSSQANTEAFF
>NA|TRBJ1-5|NA|TRBV19
TGTGCCAGTAGTAGGGAGGGGTGGACTTGGAATCAGCCCCAGCATTTT
CASSREGWTWNQPQHF
>TRBD2|TRBJ2-1|NA|TRBV19
TGTGCCAGTAGCCCACTAGCGGGGAGTGAGCAGTTCTTC
CASSPLAGSEQFF
>NA|TRBJ2-7|NA|TRBV18
TGTGCCAGCTCTCGGGAGTACGACGAGCAGTACTTC
CASSREYDEQYF
>NA|TRBJ2-5|NA|TRBV5-4
TGTGCCAGCAGCTTGATCTCGGGGGTACAAGAGACCCAGTACTTC
CASSLISGVQETQYF
>TRBD1|TRBJ2-3|NA|TRBV5-6
TGTGCCAGCAGCTCCTTTAGGCAGGGGGGCACAGATACGCAGTATTTT
CASSSFRQGGTDTQYF
>TRBD1|TRBJ2-1|NA|TRBV9
TGTGCCAGCAGCCCAAACCCGGGACAGGGTAATAATGAGCAGTTCTTC
CASSPNPGQGNNEQFF
>NA|TRBJ2-5|NA|TRBV7-9
TGTTCCAGCAGCTCCCGACTAGGGCCAGAGACCCAGTACTTC
CSSSSRLGPETQYF
>TRBD1|TRBJ1-1|few|TRBV5-8
TGTGCCAGCAGCTTGGGCGGACAGGGGTTCTCTGAAGCTTTCTTT
CASSLGGQGFSEAFF
>TRBD1|TRBJ2-7|few|TRBV2
TGTGCCGGGTGCTGCAGGGACAGGGATCCCTACGAGCAGTACTTC
CAGCCRDRDPYEQYF
>NA|TRBJ2-4|NA|TRBV15
TGTGCCACCAGCAGTGATCTAGGGGGGGGAAAGAGGAACATTCAGTACTTC
CATSSDLGGGKRNIQYF
>NA|TRBJ1-4|NA|TRBV10-1
TGCGCCAGCAGTGCGAAACAGGGCTCAAAGCTGTTTTTT
CASSAKQGSKLFF
>NA|TRBJ2-1|NA|TRBV2
TGTGCCAGCAGGACAGACCTCTACCGAAAATTCTTC
CASRTDLYRKFF
>TRBD2|TRBJ2-3|NA|TRBV2
TGTGCCGGAAGACTAGCGGGAATAGATACGCAGTATTTT
CAGRLAGIDTQYF
>TRBD2|TRBJ2-7|NA|TRBV7-6
TGTGCCAGCAGCTCCCCCAGCGGGAGAGGATACGAGCAGTACTTC
CASSSPSGRGYEQYF